This passage covers 15 T cell receptor beta chains from one sample sequenced in a study of blood T cell repertoires in COVID-19. Sequencing was performed with immunoSEQ multiplex PCR; in TCRdb, only in-frame clones are kept and a portion is missing. The profile shows 250,000 or so clones, about 88% of them singletons. The sequencing sample was made of peripheral blood. The source of these receptors is a woman in her 70s with active or convalescent COVID-19.

The chain combines TRBV7-2 with TRBJ2-1, with TRBD2 matching 8 bases. The CDR3 totals 17 residues. Unmatched junction bases numbered 8, after V lost 4 bases and J lost 0 bases. The germline V gene encodes CDR1 SGHTA and CDR2 FQGNSA. The CDR3 region is CASSSRSGASSYNEQFF. Here the CDR3 DNA reads TGTGCCAGCAGCTCACGTAGCGGGGCAAGCTCCTACAATGAGCAGTTCTTC.

In this sample, this clone turned up once. The rearrangement uses TRBV2 and TRBJ2-3, with unresolved D. Germline V gene lookup returns CDR1 SNHLY and CDR2 FYNNEI. This CDR3 has 14 residues. The V end lost 1 base, the J end lost 0 bases, and 5 bases lay between the germline ends. Here the CDR3 DNA reads TGTGCCAGCAGTGAAGGGCTCAGCACAGATACGCAGTATTTT. The encoded protein is CASSEGLSTDTQYF.

The rearrangement links TRBV6-4 to TRBJ1-1; TRBD1 might be the D (6 bases). The germline V and J ends were trimmed by 6 bases and 0 bases, with 14 bases remaining between them. The CDR3 contains 15 residues. Germline V CDR1 and CDR2: MRHNA, SNTAGT. In DNA form, the CDR3 reads TGTGCCAGCAGATCGACAGGCTTGATGAACACTGAAGCTTTCTTT. Protein sequence: CASRSTGLMNTEAFF.

This sequence joins TRBV7-9 and TRBJ2-2, with D unresolved. Trimming cost V 4 bases and J 4 bases, with 4 bases left between them. Germline CDR1 and CDR2: SEHNR and FQNEAQ (reference sequence). The CDR3 sequence is 12 residues long. The CDR3 sequence: CASSSLTGELFF. The DNA of the CDR3 is TGTGCCAGCAGCTCCCTCACCGGGGAGCTGTTTTTT.

V usage is TRBV6-4 and J usage is TRBJ2-1, with 7 bases aligning to TRBD2. The trim removed 6 bases at V and 8 bases at J, leaving 4 bases unmatched. The CDR3 length is 12 residues. Per germline, CDR1 MRHNA and CDR2 SNTAGT. CDR3 loop: CASSAGGYEQFF. The CDR3 DNA reads as TGTGCCAGCAGCGCCGGGGGGTATGAGCAGTTCTTC.

The J gene is TRBJ2-7, the V gene TRBV4-3; 10 nucleotides agree with TRBD2. In germline, CDR1 is LGHNA, CDR2 YSLEER. CDR3 length: 16 amino acids. V lost 0 bases and J lost 3; bases outside the gene matches: 5. CDR3 DNA: TGCGCCAGCAGCCAAGATCTAGCGGGGGTCCACTACGAGCAGTACTTC. It specifies CASSQDLAGVHYEQYF.

The chain couples TRBV2 to TRBJ2-3; D not resolved. Germline CDR1 SNHLY, CDR2 FYNNEI. CDR3 length: 15 residues. Trimming removed 2 bases at V and 2 bases at J, with 11 bases between. The CDR3 here is CASSELSISTDTQYF. DNA for the CDR3: TGTGCCAGCAGTGAACTTTCTATATCCACAGATACGCAGTATTTT. The variable domain in full, with the rest retrieved from reference TRBV2 and TRBJ2-3, is EPEVTQTPSHQVTQMGQEVILRCVPISNHLYFYWYRQILGQKVEFLVSFYNNEISEKSEIFDDQFSVERPDGSNFTLKIRSTKLEDSAMYFCASSELSISTDTQYFGPGTRLTVL.

CDR3 in DNA: TGTGCCAGCGGCGACCTAACTAGCTCAACTGGGGCCAACGTCCTGACTTTC. Protein product: CASGDLTSSTGANVLTF. J is TRBJ2-6 and V is TRBV28; maybe TRBD2 (6 bases). V shed 8 bases and J shed 2 bases, with 19 bases lying between them. The germline CDR1 and CDR2 sequences are MDHEN and SYDVKM. CDR3 length: 17 residues.

This clone has a single count. The rearrangement links TRBV7-8 to TRBJ1-4; no definite D call. Trimming cost V 2 bases and J 0 bases, with 10 bases left between them. The V gene's germline CDR1 is SGHVS and CDR2 FQNEAQ. The CDR3 is 16 amino acids. The CDR3 DNA follows: TGTGCCAGCAGCTTACAAGCCTTTGCAACTAATGAAAAACTGTTTTTT. Translation gives CASSLQAFATNEKLFF.

Comments on this clone: A read error may produce the germline difference seen at one junction end. The chain links TRBV7-9 to TRBJ2-5, with D possibly matching TRBD2 (5 bases). Germline V gene lookup returns CDR1 SEHNR and CDR2 FQNEAQ (reference sequence). The CDR3 is 16 amino acids. The CDR3 bases are TGTGCCAGCAGCCTAGCCCTGACTCGGAGGACGGAGACCCAGTACTTC. Translation gives CASSLALTRRTETQYF.

The V gene is TRBV4-1, the J gene TRBJ1-5; tentatively, D is TRBD1 (5 bases). In germline, CDR1 is MGHRA, CDR2 YSYEKL. V dropped 0 bases and J dropped 1 base, with 7 bases sitting between them. The CDR3 covers 15 residues. The CDR3 sequence is CASSQERGSNQPQHF. CDR3 bases: TGCGCCAGCAGCCAAGAAAGGGGAAGCAATCAGCCCCAGCATTTT.

This clone was counted only a few times. The chain carries TRBV11-2 and TRBJ2-7, with a weak D call TRBD2 (6 bases). CDR3 length: 13 amino acids. Germline CDR1 SGHAT, CDR2 FQNNGV. V lost 2 bases, J lost 4 bases, and 9 bases lay in between. CDR3 bases: TGTGCCAGCAGCTTACTAAGCGGGTACGAGCAGTACTTC. Translating gives CASSLLSGYEQYF. Complete variable domain (other parts from reference TRBV11-2 and TRBJ2-7): EAGVAQSPRYKIIEKRQSVAFWCNPISGHATLYWYQQILGQGPKLLIQFQNNGVVDDSQLPKDRFSAERLKGVDSTLKIQPAKLEDSAVYLCASSLLSGYEQYFGPGTRLTVT.

V usage is TRBV18 and J usage is TRBJ2-3, with D unclear. In germline, CDR1 is KGHSH, CDR2 LQKENI. The CDR3 has 15 amino acids. V was pared by 1 base and J by 0 bases, with 8 bases between. The CDR3 here is CASSPQSVSTDTQYF. The DNA for the CDR3 is TGTGCCAGCTCACCACAGAGCGTTAGCACAGATACGCAGTATTTT.

The J gene is TRBJ1-1, the V gene TRBV2; 8 nucleotides line up with TRBD1. The ends lost 6 bases at V and 5 bases at J; junction bases unmatched: 5. Looked up from germline, CDR1 is SNHLY and CDR2 is FYNNEI. This CDR3 is 13 amino acids long. CDR3 protein: CASRRTGKTEAFF. The CDR3 nucleotides are TGTGCCAGCAGAAGGACAGGGAAGACTGAAGCTTTCTTT.

The chain links TRBV5-8 to TRBJ1-6, with a tentative D call TRBD1 (5 bases). V was pared by 4 bases and J by 0 bases, with 17 bases between. The CDR3 totals 18 residues. Germline CDR1 is SGHTS and CDR2 is YDEGEE. The CDR3 loop reads CASSRMGGQSSYNSPLHF. The CDR3 bases are TGTGCCAGCAGCAGGATGGGGGGTCAAAGCTCCTATAATTCACCCCTCCACTTT.